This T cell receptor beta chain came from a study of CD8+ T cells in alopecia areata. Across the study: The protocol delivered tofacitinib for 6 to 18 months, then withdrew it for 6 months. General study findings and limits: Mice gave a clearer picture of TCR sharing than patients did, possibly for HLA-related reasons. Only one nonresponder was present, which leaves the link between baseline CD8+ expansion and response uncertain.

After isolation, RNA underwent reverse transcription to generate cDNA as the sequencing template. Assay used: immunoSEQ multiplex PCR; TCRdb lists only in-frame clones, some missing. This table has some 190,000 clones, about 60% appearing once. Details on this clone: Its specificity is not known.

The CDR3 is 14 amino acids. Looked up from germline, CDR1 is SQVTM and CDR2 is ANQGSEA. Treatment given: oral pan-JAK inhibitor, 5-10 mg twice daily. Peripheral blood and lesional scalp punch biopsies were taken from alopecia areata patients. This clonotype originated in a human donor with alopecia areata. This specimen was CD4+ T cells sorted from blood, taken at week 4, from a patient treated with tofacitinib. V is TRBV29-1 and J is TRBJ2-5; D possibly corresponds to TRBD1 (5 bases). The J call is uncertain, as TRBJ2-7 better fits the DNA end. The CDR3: CSVEKGDSSYEQYF. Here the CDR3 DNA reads TGCAGCGTTGAAAAAGGAGACAGTTCCTACGAGCAGTACTTC.